This is a list of T cell receptor beta chains from one sample in a study of T cells in Graves' hyperthyroidism and ophthalmopathy. A single record per CDR3 protein comes from TCRdb applying MiXCR to the multiplex PCR reads. The table includes about 690,000 distinct CDR3 sequences, about 18% detected once. Sequencing was done on a sample of blood. These receptors all come from a man aged 45 to 65 with Graves' hyperthyroidism. CDR3s leave out the opening cysteine and the closing phenylalanine or tryptophan. The size of a clone is reported for some rows only, either as once, few or many, or as a class for expanded clones.

V gene: TRBV3-1
clone size: few
J gene: TRBJ1-1
CDR3 protein: ASSQVNRGEAF

V gene: TRBV24-1
clone size: many
J gene: TRBJ2-1
CDR3 protein: ATSALSFPGNEQF

V gene: TRBV5-1
clone size: few
J gene: TRBJ1-2
CDR3 protein: ASSWVGTSNYGYT

V gene: TRBV28
clone size: few
J gene: TRBJ2-1
CDR3 protein: ASSLPRNEQF

V gene: TRBV11-1
clone size: many
J gene: TRBJ2-1
CDR3 protein: ASSTRTGEIGYNEQF

V gene: TRBV12-3/TRBV12-4
clone size: many
J gene: TRBJ2-7
CDR3 protein: ASSPIAASSYEQY

V gene: TRBV7-9
clone size: NA
J gene: TRBJ2-1
CDR3 protein: ASSTPPGQGSGTSGYNEQF

V gene: TRBV20-1
clone size: few
J gene: TRBJ1-6
CDR3 protein: SARTDRDSPLH

V gene: TRBV12-3/TRBV12-4
clone size: many
J gene: TRBJ2-1
CDR3 protein: ASSNTGANEQF

V gene: TRBV29-1
clone size: many
J gene: TRBJ2-1
CDR3 protein: SLVLAGLPHEQF

V gene: TRBV10-3
clone size: once
J gene: TRBJ2-1
CDR3 protein: AIMGDNEQF

V gene: TRBV3-1
clone size: NA
J gene: TRBJ2-3
CDR3 protein: ASSQGASGVRGTDTQY

V gene: TRBV20-1
clone size: NA
J gene: TRBJ2-7
CDR3 protein: SASSSYEQY

V gene: TRBV2
clone size: NA
J gene: TRBJ2-3
CDR3 protein: ASRAQGGTDTQY

V gene: TRBV29-1
clone size: NA
J gene: TRBJ2-3
CDR3 protein: SVGRTASTDTQY

V gene: TRBV14
clone size: NA
J gene: TRBJ1-1
CDR3 protein: ASSQAGGRGWSTEAF

V gene: TRBV20-1
clone size: few
J gene: TRBJ2-5
CDR3 protein: SAIVGQGGGKETQY

V gene: TRBV5-4
clone size: NA
J gene: TRBJ2-1
CDR3 protein: ASSPGTSGTENEQF

V gene: TRBV9
clone size: many
J gene: TRBJ1-2
CDR3 protein: ASSGHDRGPGYT

V gene: TRBV20-1
clone size: many
J gene: TRBJ2-7
CDR3 protein: SARPRTGIYEQY

V gene: TRBV6-2/TRBV6-3
clone size: many
J gene: TRBJ2-1
CDR3 protein: ASSYVSRNNEQF

V gene: TRBV28
clone size: once
J gene: TRBJ2-4
CDR3 protein: ASSPRPDTLAKNIQY

V gene: TRBV5-1
clone size: NA
J gene: TRBJ2-1
CDR3 protein: ASSFLGGAWGEGLDEQF

V gene: TRBV11-2
clone size: many
J gene: TRBJ1-2
CDR3 protein: ASSLRTGAALNYGYT

V gene: TRBV20-1
clone size: few
J gene: TRBJ2-7
CDR3 protein: SARVFRAYEQY

V gene: TRBV27
clone size: few
J gene: TRBJ2-7
CDR3 protein: ASSLAGESYEQY

V gene: TRBV7-2
clone size: many
J gene: TRBJ1-6
CDR3 protein: ASSLNPGPPLH

V gene: TRBV16
clone size: NA
J gene: TRBJ1-3
CDR3 protein: ANGGALSGNTIY

V gene: TRBV29-1
clone size: NA
J gene: TRBJ2-1
CDR3 protein: SVGAPSGIGEQF

V gene: TRBV9
clone size: NA
J gene: TRBJ2-7
CDR3 protein: ASSVGSGDEQY

V gene: TRBV5-1
clone size: few
J gene: TRBJ2-1
CDR3 protein: ASSLSGEGVYNEQF

V gene: TRBV12-3/TRBV12-4
clone size: many
J gene: TRBJ2-1
CDR3 protein: ASSLVAGGHNEQF

V gene: TRBV20-1
clone size: few
J gene: TRBJ2-3
CDR3 protein: SENGLAGGNSPDTQY

V gene: TRBV18
clone size: NA
J gene: TRBJ2-5
CDR3 protein: ASSAGTGVRETQY

V gene: TRBV3-1
clone size: few
J gene: TRBJ2-7
CDR3 protein: ASSPPGLAGAREQY

V gene: TRBV19
clone size: few
J gene: TRBJ2-1
CDR3 protein: ASSAGRAHEQF

V gene: TRBV7-8
clone size: many
J gene: TRBJ2-7
CDR3 protein: ASSFLRESYEQY

V gene: TRBV6-2/TRBV6-3
clone size: many
J gene: TRBJ1-5
CDR3 protein: ASRPRGNQPQH

V gene: TRBV6-1
clone size: many
J gene: TRBJ1-6
CDR3 protein: ASSLGYGPSNSPLH